This entry is about one TCR beta chain. Its antigen remains unknown. Time point of the sample: blood at routine non-recurrence follow-up after resection. In each case, whole RNA from tumor, nontumor lung or frozen PBMC was sequenced unsorted. This entry comes from a study of spatial heterogeneity in lung cancer. About the research overall: Samples were donated by 72 untreated early-stage non-small cell lung cancer patients. When available, follow-up PBMC samples taken a median of roughly 26 months after resection were sequenced.

Notes on the study in general: Resection saw ubiquitous expanded tumor TCRs appear in blood more than follow-up did.

V was shortened by 5 bases and J by 1 base, with 13 bases between the two germline ends. The CDR3 sequence is 15 residues long. TCRdb ran MiXCR on the 5' RACE reads and lists one entry per CDR3 protein. The sample has roughly 120,000 distinct CDR3 sequences, 12% seen once. This sequence was found in a male donor with early-stage non-small cell lung cancer. This sequence joins TRBV12-3 or TRBV12-4 and TRBJ2-3, with D perhaps matching TRBD2 (7 bases). The sequences come from PBMCs, collected at follow-up. The CDR3 loop is CASSLGGARTDTQYF. CDR3 coding DNA: TGTGCCAGCAGTCTTGGGGGGGCCCGCACAGATACGCAGTATTTT.